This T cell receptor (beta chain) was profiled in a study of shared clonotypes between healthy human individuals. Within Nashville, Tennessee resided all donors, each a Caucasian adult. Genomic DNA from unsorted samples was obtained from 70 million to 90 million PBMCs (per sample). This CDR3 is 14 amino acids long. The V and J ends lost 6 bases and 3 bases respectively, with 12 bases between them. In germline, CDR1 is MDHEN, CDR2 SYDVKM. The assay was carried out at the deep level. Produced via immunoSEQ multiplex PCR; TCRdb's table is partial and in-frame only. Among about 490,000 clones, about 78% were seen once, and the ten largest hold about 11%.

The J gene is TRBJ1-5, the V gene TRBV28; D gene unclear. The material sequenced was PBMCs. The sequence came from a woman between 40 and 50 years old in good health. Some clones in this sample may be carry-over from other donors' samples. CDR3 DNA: TGTGCCAGCAGCCGAGCTAGCCTCAATCAGCCCCAGCATTTT. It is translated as CASSRASLNQPQHF. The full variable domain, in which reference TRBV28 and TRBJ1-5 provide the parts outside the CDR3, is DVKVTQSSRYLVKRTGEKVFLECVQDMDHENMFWYRQDPGLGLRLIYFSYDVKMKEKGDIPEGYSVSREKKERFSLILESASTNQTSMYLCASSRASLNQPQHFGDGTRLSIL.